The subject of this entry is one T cell receptor (beta chain). What it binds is unknown. The source of the sample is a study of shared clonotypes between healthy human individuals. Across the study: The study drew on a couple of women and a few men aged 18 to 49 as donors.

Study-level findings and limits: The donor pool, a small one, limited the genetic and exposure-history diversity represented. Naive CD4 clonotype sharing across a handful of donors was 4.5% to 6%.

Authors' processing steps: ImmunoSEQ yielded junction-only sequences lacking quality scores, so filtering differed. The protocol was immunoSEQ multiplex PCR, while the TCRdb copy is restricted to in-frame clones and leaves out a portion. The D gene and trimming were derived from the DNA, and the V and J assignments and clone size from that table. The sample lists 550,000 to 800,000 clones, 90% seen once, with 30% to 40% in the top ten. Sequenced input: memory CD8+ T cells from PBMCs. Subset specified: CD45RO+ cells pooled with CCR7-negative TemRA cells. The receptor was derived from a man younger than 30 in good health. Some clones in this sample may be carry-over from other donors' samples.

For the CDR3, the DNA is TGTGCCAGCAGCGACCCCCTAATGACCTACGAGCAGTACTTC. Its protein product is CASSDPLMTYEQYF. This sequence joins TRBV9 and TRBJ2-7; no definite D call. V shed 3 bases and J shed 2 bases, with 12 bases lying between them. Germline CDR1 is SGDLS and CDR2 is YYNGEE. This CDR3 has 14 residues.